This T cell receptor beta chain was captured in a study of T cells in Graves' hyperthyroidism and ophthalmopathy. Study as a whole: The initial diagnosis was the point when peripheral blood was collected, ahead of any treatment.

Amplification of TCR beta CDR3 regions used RNA as the template. TCR CDR3 underwent first-round RT-PCR with the HTBI primer set. TCRdb itself ran the multiplex PCR reads through MiXCR, one entry per CDR3 protein. The repertoire consists of 400,000 or so distinct CDR3 sequences, with 11% to 15% occurring once and the leading ten covering 25% to 30%. This clonotype showed up many times. From germline, CDR1 is SNHLY and CDR2 FYNNEI. Between the trimmed V and J ends, which lost 4 bases and 1 base, there was a span of 8 bases. The CDR3 has 14 residues. Fresh 10 ml peripheral blood yielded PBMCs. The rearrangement uses TRBV2 and TRBJ2-1; tentatively, D is TRBD2 (5 bases). The sequence came from a man between 45 and 60 years old with Graves' ophthalmopathy. The sample was blood. CDR3 sequence (DNA): TGTGCCAGCAGTGCAAGGACTTCCTACAATGAGCAGTTCTTC. Amino acid sequence: CASSARTSYNEQFF.